The 10 T cell receptor beta chains presented below share a single source sample, sequenced in a study of vaccination and CD4 T cells after COVID-19. Oncomine TCR Beta short-read sequencing was applied to DNA from cultured CD4+ T cells. TCRdb ran MiXCR on the PCR reads and lists one entry per CDR3 protein. The sample lists 15,000 or so distinct CDR3 sequences, roughly 29% occurring once. Their target antigens are unknown. Treatment indicated: approximately 10-day PBMC culture with coronavirus spike peptide pools or control peptides (ViraFEST assay). Material: cultured CD4+ T cells from blood. These receptor sequences come from a human donor with COVID-19.

This clonotype has a handful of counts. The chain joins TRBV10-3 to TRBJ1-6, with a tentative D call TRBD1 (6 bases). The germline gives CDR1 ENHRY, CDR2 SYGVKD. There are 15 residues in the CDR3. V was trimmed by 3 bases and J by 7 bases, leaving 13 bases between them. CDR3 coding DNA: TGTGCCATCAGTGAAGTTACAGGGCCAAATTCACCCCTCCACTTT. This translates into CAISEVTGPNSPLHF.

This clonotype showed up just a few times. The V and J genes are TRBV6-1 and TRBJ2-7; perhaps TRBD2 as D (8 bases). Germline V lookup: CDR1 MNHNS, CDR2 SASEGT. This CDR3 has 19 amino acids. Trimming removed 6 bases at V and 1 base at J, with 28 bases between. The chain's CDR3 is CASRRSQGGRAGDSYEQYF. CDR3 coding DNA: TGTGCCAGCAGACGTAGTCAGGGGGGGCGAGCGGGGGATTCCTACGAGCAGTACTTC.

This chain uses TRBV19 with TRBJ2-7; D tentatively fits TRBD1 or TRBD2 (5 bases each). There are 14 residues in the CDR3. Germline assignment: CDR1 LNHDA and CDR2 SQIVND (reference sequence). The ends were cut back, 1 base at V and 0 bases at J, with 7 bases in the middle. CDR3 protein: CASSIGGSSYEQYF. In nucleotides, the CDR3 is TGTGCCAGTAGTATAGGGGGGAGCTCCTACGAGCAGTACTTC.

This clonotype has a handful of counts. The J gene is TRBJ2-5, the V gene TRBV30; D may match TRBD1 or TRBD2 (5 bases each). This CDR3 contains 12 residues. Germline lookup yields CDR1 GTSNPN and CDR2 SVGIG (reference sequence). Trimming removed 7 bases from V and 3 bases from J, with 12 bases in between. CDR3 nucleotide sequence: TGTGCCTTGGGGTGGGGGAAAGAGACCCAGTACTTC. Amino acids: CALGWGKETQYF.

The genes are TRBV30 and TRBJ2-3; D not certain. Trimming pared 3 bases from V and 2 bases from J, leaving 6 bases between. This CDR3 has 12 amino acids. The germline CDR1 and CDR2 sequences are GTSNPN and SVGIG (reference sequence). CDR3 nucleotide sequence: TGTGCCTGGAGCGGGCCCACAGATACGCAGTATTTT. It encodes CAWSGPTDTQYF.

This clonotype was picked up a small number of times. The chain links TRBV27 to TRBJ2-3, with D perhaps matching TRBD1 (6 bases). The germline gives CDR1 MNHEY, CDR2 SMNVEV (reference sequence). V dropped 5 bases and J dropped 5 bases, with 14 bases sitting between them. This CDR3 comprises 14 residues. The CDR3: CASSPDRPGDTQYF. The CDR3 nucleotides are TGTGCCAGCAGTCCAGACAGGCCCGGAGATACGCAGTATTTT.

This clonotype was recorded a few times. V is TRBV7-2 and J is TRBJ2-3; a weak D match, TRBD2 (5 bases). The CDR3 totals 14 residues. The V end was cut by 5 bases, the J end by 5 bases, with 14 bases between. The germline V gene encodes CDR1 SGHTA and CDR2 FQGNSA. The CDR3 is CASSPPLEGDTQYF. CDR3 sequence (DNA): TGTGCCAGCAGCCCCCCCCTTGAGGGAGATACGCAGTATTTT. Complete variable domain (other parts from reference TRBV7-2 and TRBJ2-3): GAGVSQSPSNKVTEKGKDVELRCDPISGHTALYWYRQSLGQGLEFLIYFQGNSAPDKSGLPSDRFSAERTGGSVSTLTIQRTQQEDSAVYLCASSPPLEGDTQYFGPGTRLTVL.

This clonotype was detected only a few times. The chain combines TRBV7-2 with TRBJ2-2; no clear D. CDR1 SGHTA and CDR2 FQGNSA come from the germline V gene. CDR3 size: 14 residues. V lost 6 bases, J lost 9 bases, and 17 bases lay in between. The CDR3: CASSRGEGPRELFF. In DNA, the CDR3 is TGTGCCAGCAGTCGAGGTGAAGGCCCCAGGGAGCTGTTTTTT.

The chain employs TRBV25-1 and TRBJ1-1; TRBD1 matches at 7 bases. This CDR3 has 14 amino acids. The ends lost 4 bases at V and 6 bases at J; junction bases unmatched: 8. In germline, CDR1 is MGHDK, CDR2 SYGVNS. CDR3: CASSGFRGSPEAFF. In DNA form, the CDR3 reads TGTGCCAGCAGTGGATTCAGGGGGTCCCCTGAAGCTTTCTTT.

This clonotype was seen just once. This chain links TRBV25-1 with TRBJ2-5, with 10 bases aligning to TRBD1. Per the germline V gene, CDR1 is MGHDK and CDR2 is SYGVNS. The ends lost 4 bases at V and 1 base at J; junction bases unmatched: 6. This CDR3 comprises 16 residues. CDR3 loop: CASSAWTGGIQETQYF. In DNA, the CDR3 is TGTGCCAGCAGTGCATGGACAGGGGGGATCCAAGAGACCCAGTACTTC.